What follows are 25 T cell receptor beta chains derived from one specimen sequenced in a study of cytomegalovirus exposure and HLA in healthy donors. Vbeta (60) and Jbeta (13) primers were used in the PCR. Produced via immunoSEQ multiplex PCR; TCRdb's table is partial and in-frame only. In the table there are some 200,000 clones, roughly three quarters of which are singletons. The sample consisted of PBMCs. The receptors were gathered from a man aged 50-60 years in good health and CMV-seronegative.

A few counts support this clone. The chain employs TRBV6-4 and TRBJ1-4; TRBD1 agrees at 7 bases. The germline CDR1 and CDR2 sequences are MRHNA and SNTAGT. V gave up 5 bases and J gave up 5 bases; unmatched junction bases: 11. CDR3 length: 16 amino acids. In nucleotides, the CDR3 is TGTGCCAGCAGTACAAAACCGGGACAGAGAAATGAAAAACTGTTTTTT. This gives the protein CASSTKPGQRNEKLFF.

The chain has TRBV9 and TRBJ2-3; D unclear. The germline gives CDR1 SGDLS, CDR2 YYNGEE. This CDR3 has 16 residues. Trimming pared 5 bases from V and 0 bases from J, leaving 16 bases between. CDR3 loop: CASSRPPRESTDTQYF. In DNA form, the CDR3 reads TGTGCCAGCAGTCGTCCCCCCCGCGAGAGCACAGATACGCAGTATTTT. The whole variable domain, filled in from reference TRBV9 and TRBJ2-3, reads DSGVTQTPKHLITATGQRVTLRCSPRSGDLSVYWYQQSLDQGLQFLIQYYNGEERAKGNILERFSAQQFPDLHSELNLSSLELGDSALYFCASSRPPRESTDTQYFGPGTRLTVL.

In DNA form, the CDR3 reads TGTGCCAGCAGCGTGTCTAGAAGCTACAATGAGCAGTTCTTC. It encodes CASSVSRSYNEQFF. V and J are TRBV9 and TRBJ2-1, with no clear D. V lost 2 bases, J lost 3 bases, and 9 bases lay in between. This CDR3 contains 14 residues. Germline CDR1 reads SGDLS; CDR2 reads YYNGEE. The complete variable domain, with remaining parts taken from reference TRBV9 and TRBJ2-1, reads DSGVTQTPKHLITATGQRVTLRCSPRSGDLSVYWYQQSLDQGLQFLIQYYNGEERAKGNILERFSAQQFPDLHSELNLSSLELGDSALYFCASSVSRSYNEQFFGPGTRLTVL.

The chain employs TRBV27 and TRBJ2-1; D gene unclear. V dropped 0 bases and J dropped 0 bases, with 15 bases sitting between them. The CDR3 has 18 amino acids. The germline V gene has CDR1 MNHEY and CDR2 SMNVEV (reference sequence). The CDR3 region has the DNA TGTGCCAGCAGTTTATCGTTTGTCAGGTCCCTCTCCTACAATGAGCAGTTCTTC. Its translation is CASSLSFVRSLSYNEQFF.

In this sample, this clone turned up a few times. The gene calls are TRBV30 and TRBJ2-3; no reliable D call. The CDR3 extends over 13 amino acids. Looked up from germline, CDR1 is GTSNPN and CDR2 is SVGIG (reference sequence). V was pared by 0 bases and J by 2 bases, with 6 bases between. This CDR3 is CAWSVRYTDTQYF. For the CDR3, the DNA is TGTGCCTGGAGTGTGAGGTACACAGATACGCAGTATTTT.

The DNA for the CDR3 is TGTGCCAGCAGTTTATCGGCGAACACTGAAGCTTTCTTT. This encodes CASSLSANTEAFF. The chain has TRBV27 and TRBJ1-1; D gene unclear. The V gene's germline CDR1 is MNHEY and CDR2 SMNVEV (reference sequence). The CDR3 totals 13 residues. The V and J ends lost 0 bases and 1 base respectively, with 3 bases between them.

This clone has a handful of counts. The CDR3 DNA is TGTGCCAGTAGTATAGCTTTGACCGGGACAGCCGGGCCGAAAAACATTCAGTACTTC. This encodes CASSIALTGTAGPKNIQYF. This chain uses TRBV19 with TRBJ2-4, with 7 bases matching TRBD1. The germline gives CDR1 LNHDA, CDR2 SQIVND (reference sequence). The CDR3 has 19 residues. Losses at the gene ends were 1 base for V and 4 bases for J; bases not matched to a gene: 16.

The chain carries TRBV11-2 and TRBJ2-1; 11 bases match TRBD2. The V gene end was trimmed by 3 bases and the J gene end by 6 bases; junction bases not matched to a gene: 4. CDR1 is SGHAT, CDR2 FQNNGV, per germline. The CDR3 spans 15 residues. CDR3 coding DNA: TGTGCCAGCAGCTTTCTAGCGGGAGGTGTCAATGAGCAGTTCTTC. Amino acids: CASSFLAGGVNEQFF. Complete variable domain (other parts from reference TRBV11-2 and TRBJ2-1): EAGVAQSPRYKIIEKRQSVAFWCNPISGHATLYWYQQILGQGPKLLIQFQNNGVVDDSQLPKDRFSAERLKGVDSTLKIQPAKLEDSAVYLCASSFLAGGVNEQFFGPGTRLTVL.

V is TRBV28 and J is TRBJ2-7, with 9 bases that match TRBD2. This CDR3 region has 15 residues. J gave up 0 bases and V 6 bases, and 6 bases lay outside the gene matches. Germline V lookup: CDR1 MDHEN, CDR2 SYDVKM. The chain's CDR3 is CASRKTSGSSYEQYF. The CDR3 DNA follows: TGTGCCAGCAGGAAGACTAGCGGAAGCTCCTACGAGCAGTACTTC. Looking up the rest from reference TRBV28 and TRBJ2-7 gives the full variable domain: DVKVTQSSRYLVKRTGEKVFLECVQDMDHENMFWYRQDPGLGLRLIYFSYDVKMKEKGDIPEGYSVSREKKERFSLILESASTNQTSMYLCASRKTSGSSYEQYFGPGTRLTVT.

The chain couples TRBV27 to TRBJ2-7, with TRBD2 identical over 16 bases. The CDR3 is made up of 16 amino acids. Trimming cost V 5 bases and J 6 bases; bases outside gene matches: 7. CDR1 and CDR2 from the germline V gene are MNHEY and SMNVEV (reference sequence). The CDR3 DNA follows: TGTGCCAGCAGTCCCGGGACTAGCGGGAGGGCCGCCGAGCAGTACTTC. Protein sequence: CASSPGTSGRAAEQYF.

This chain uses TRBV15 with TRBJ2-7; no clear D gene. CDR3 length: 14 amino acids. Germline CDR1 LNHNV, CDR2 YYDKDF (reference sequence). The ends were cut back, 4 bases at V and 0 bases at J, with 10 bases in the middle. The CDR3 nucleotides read TGTGCCACCAGCACGTCGGTGAGCTCCTACGAGCAGTACTTC. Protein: CATSTSVSSYEQYF.

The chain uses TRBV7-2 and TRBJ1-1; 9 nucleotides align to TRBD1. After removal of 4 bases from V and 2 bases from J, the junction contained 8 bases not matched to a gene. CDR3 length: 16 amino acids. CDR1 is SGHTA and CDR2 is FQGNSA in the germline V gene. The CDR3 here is CASSSGTGIANTEAFF. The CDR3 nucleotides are TGTGCCAGCAGCTCCGGGACAGGGATAGCTAACACTGAAGCTTTCTTT.

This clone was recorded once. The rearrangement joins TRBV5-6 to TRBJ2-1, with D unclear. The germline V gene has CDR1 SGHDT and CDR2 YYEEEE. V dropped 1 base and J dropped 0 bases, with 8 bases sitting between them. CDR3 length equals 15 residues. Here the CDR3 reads CASSLRTISYNEQFF. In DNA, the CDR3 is TGTGCCAGCAGCTTGAGAACTATCTCCTACAATGAGCAGTTCTTC.

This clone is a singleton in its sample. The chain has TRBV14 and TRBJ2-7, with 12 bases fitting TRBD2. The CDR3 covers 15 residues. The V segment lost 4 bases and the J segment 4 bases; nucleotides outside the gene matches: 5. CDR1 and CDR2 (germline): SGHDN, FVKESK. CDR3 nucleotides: TGTGCCAGCAGCCGCACTAGCGGGAGGCAGTACGAGCAGTACTTC. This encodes CASSRTSGRQYEQYF.

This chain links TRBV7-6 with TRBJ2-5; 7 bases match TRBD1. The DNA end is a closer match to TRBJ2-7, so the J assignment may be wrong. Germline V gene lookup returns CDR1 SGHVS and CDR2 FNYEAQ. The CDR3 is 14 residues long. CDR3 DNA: TGTGCCAGCAGCCCGGGACAGCCGACCTACGAGCAGTACTTC. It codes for CASSPGQPTYEQYF.

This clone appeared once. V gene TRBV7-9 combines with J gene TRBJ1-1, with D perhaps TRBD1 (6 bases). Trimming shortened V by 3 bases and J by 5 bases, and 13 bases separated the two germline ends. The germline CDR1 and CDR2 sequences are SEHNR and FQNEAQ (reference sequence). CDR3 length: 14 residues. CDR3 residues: CASSFWTERTEAFF. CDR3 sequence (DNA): TGTGCCAGCAGCTTTTGGACAGAGCGGACTGAAGCTTTCTTT.

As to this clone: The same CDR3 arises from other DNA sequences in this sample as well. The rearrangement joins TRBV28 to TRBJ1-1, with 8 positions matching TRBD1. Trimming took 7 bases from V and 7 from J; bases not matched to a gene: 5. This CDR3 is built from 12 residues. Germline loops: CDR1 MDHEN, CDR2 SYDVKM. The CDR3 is CASTTGGVEAFF. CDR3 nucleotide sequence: TGTGCCAGCACTACAGGGGGAGTTGAAGCTTTCTTT.

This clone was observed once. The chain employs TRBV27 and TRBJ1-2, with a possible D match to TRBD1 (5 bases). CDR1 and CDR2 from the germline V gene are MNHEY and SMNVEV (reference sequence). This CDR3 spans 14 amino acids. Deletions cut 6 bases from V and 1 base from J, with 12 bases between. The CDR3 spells CASSSPDSNYGYTF. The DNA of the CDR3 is TGTGCCAGCAGCTCCCCAGACAGTAACTATGGCTACACCTTC.

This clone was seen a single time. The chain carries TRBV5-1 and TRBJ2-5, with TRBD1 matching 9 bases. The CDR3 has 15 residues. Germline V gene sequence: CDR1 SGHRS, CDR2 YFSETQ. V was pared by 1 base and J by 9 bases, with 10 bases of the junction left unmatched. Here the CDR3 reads CASSLSQGAGTAQYF. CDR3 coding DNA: TGCGCCAGCAGCTTGTCACAGGGGGCCGGAACGGCCCAGTACTTC.

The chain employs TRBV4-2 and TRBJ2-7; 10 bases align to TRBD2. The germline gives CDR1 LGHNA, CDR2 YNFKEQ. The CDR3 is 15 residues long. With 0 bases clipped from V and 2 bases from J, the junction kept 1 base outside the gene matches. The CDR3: CASSQEGTSAYEQYF. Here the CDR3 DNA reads TGTGCCAGCAGCCAAGAGGGGACTAGCGCCTACGAGCAGTACTTC.

The CDR3 protein is CASSPPARGSRETQYF. DNA for the CDR3: TGTGCCAGCTCACCACCGGCGCGCGGGAGTAGGGAGACCCAGTACTTC. The chain combines TRBV18 with TRBJ2-5; TRBD2 aligns across 7 bases. The CDR3 is 16 residues long. Unmatched junction bases numbered 9, after V lost 0 bases and J lost 5 bases. The germline V gene has CDR1 KGHSH and CDR2 LQKENI.

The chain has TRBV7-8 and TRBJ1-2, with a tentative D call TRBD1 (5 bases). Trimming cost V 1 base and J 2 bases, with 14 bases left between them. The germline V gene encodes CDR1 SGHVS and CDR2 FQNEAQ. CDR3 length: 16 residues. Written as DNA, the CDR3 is TGTGCCAGCAGCTTAGACCCAGGGCAGAAGAACTATGGCTACACCTTC. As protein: CASSLDPGQKNYGYTF.

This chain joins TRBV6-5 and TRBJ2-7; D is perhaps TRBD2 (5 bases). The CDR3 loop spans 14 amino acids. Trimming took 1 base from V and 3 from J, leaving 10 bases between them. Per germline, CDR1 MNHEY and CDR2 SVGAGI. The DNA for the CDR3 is TGTGCCAGCAGTTACTTGAGTGGGAGCTACGAGCAGTACTTC. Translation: CASSYLSGSYEQYF.

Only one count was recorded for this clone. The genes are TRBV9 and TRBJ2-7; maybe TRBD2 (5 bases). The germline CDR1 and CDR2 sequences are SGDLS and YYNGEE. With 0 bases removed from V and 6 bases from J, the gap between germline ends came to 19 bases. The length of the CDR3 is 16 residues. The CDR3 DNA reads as TGTGCCAGCAGCGTAGAATTTGGGAGTGTTTCTTCCGAGCAGTACTTC. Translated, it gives CASSVEFGSVSSEQYF.

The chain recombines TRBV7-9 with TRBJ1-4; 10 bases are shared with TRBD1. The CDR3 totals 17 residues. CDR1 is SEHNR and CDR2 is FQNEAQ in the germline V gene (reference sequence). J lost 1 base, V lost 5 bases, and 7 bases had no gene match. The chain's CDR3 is CASSNAGTGVTNEKLFF. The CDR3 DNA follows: TGTGCCAGCAGCAATGCCGGGACAGGGGTAACTAATGAAAAACTGTTTTTT.